The source of this T cell receptor (beta chain) is a study of beta chain features in type 1 diabetes. This CDR3 spans 14 amino acids. V gave up 4 bases and J gave up 7 bases; unmatched junction bases: 6. Germline CDR1 is SGHTA and CDR2 is FQGTGA. Sorting of CD4+ naive, central memory, regulatory and stem cell-like memory cells was performed via CD45RO/CCR7/CD25/CD127/CD95/CD27. Sorting produced populations that all topped 95% purity. As every portion of the isolated RNA was reverse transcribed, the sequencing read expressed TCRB transcripts. Sequencing was performed with immunoSEQ multiplex PCR; in TCRdb, only in-frame clones are kept and a portion is missing. Found here are about 620,000 clones, around a sixth of them singletons; the top ten hold 0.07% to 0.095%. Study-wide findings and caveats: Patients showed naive, central memory and Treg TCRB repertoires that appeared more similar than those of healthy donors. There was no resolution here of whether HLA type influences TCRB rearrangement.

Details on this clone: Its matching antigen is unknown.

Sequenced material: naive CD4+ T cells from blood. The origin of this receptor is a man aged 18 to 30 in good health. The chain uses TRBV7-3 and TRBJ1-1; 10 bases are a match to TRBD1. The CDR3 nucleotides read TGTGCCAGCAGCTCCGGACAGGGGGATGGTGAAGCTTTCTTT. Its translation is CASSSGQGDGEAFF.